The clone carrying this T cell receptor beta chain was counted a single time. Antigen specificity is unknown. The CDR3 has 15 amino acids. CDR1 and CDR2 (germline): SGHNT, YYREEE (reference sequence). The germline V and J ends were trimmed by 4 bases and 4 bases, with 14 bases remaining between them. Measured with immunoSEQ multiplex PCR; TCRdb has only the in-frame clones, and not every one. The sample carries a few million clones, 85% to 95% recorded once. These data come from a study of shared clonotypes between healthy human individuals. Overall study results and limits: Memory subsets generally showed smaller estimated richness than naive subsets did.

Input material: naive CD4+ T cells from PBMCs. Subset here: CD45RA+ positively selected. The sequence came from a man aged 18-30 years in good health. Some clones in this sample may be carry-over from other donors' samples. The chain is built from TRBV5-4 and TRBJ2-2; D may match TRBD1 or TRBD2 (7 bases each). CDR3 loop: CASSMTGRGTGELFF. DNA for the CDR3: TGTGCCAGCAGCATGACAGGGAGGGGCACCGGGGAGCTGTTTTTT.